This paragraph reports one TCR beta chain. These data come from a study of blood T cell repertoires in COVID-19. In the study overall: The United States, Italy and Spain were the sources of the acute and convalescent COVID-19 samples. T cells, B-cell-depleted T cells, or PBMCs supplied cDNA or gDNA.

Trimming took off 2 bases at V and 3 bases at J, with 6 bases between the two ends. CDR1 and CDR2 from the germline V gene are SGHVS and FQNEAQ. The CDR3 runs to 13 residues. Ages ranged from about 18 to 89 years, with residence in around 24 US areas. In the study's own analysis: Amplification of reference gene primers provided the estimated nucleated cell counts. The table came from immunoSEQ multiplex PCR; TCRdb's copy has only in-frame clones and leaves some out. The V and J calls and clone size are taken from that table; D and trimming were inferred from the DNA. Altogether approximately 190,000 clones are present, about 88% being singletons, with the ten largest covering about 22%.

The gene calls are TRBV7-8 and TRBJ2-3, with D possibly TRBD2 on 5 matching bases. The TCR originated in a woman aged 40 to 50 in a cohort exposed to, infected with or recovered from COVID-19 (not recorded which). Sequenced sample: PBMCs or T cells enriched from blood (not recorded which). CDR3 in DNA: TGTGCCAGCAGCTTAACGGGGACAGATACGCAGTATTTT. This translates into CASSLTGTDTQYF.